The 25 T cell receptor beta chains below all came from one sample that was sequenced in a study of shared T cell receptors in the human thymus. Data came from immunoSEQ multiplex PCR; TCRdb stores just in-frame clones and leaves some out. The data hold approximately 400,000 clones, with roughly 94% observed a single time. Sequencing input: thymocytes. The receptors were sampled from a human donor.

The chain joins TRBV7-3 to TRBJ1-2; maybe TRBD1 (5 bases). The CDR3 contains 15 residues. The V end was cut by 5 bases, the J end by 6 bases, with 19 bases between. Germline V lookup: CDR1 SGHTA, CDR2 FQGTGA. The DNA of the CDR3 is TGTGCCAGCAGCCCCCCCAGGGTTCGGGCAGATGGCTACACCTTC. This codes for CASSPPRVRADGYTF.

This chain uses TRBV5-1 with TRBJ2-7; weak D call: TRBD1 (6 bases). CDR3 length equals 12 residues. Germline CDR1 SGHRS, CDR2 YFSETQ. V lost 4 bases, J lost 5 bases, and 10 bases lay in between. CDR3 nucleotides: TGCGCCAGCAGCGGTACAGGGCACGAGCAGTACTTC. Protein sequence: CASSGTGHEQYF.

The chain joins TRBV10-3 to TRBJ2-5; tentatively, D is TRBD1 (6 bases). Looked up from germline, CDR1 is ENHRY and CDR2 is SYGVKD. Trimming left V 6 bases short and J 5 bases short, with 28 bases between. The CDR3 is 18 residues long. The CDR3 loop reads CAISLNLSRGPLGETQYF. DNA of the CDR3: TGTGCCATCAGCCTAAATCTGAGCAGGGGCCCCCTTGGGGAGACCCAGTACTTC.

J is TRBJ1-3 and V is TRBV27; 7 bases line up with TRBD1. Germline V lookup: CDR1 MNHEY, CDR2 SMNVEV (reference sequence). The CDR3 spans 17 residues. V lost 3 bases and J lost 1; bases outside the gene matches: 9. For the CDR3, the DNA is TGTGCCAGCAGTTTCCTCCTCTCAGGGGGTTCTGGAAACACCATATATTTT. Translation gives CASSFLLSGGSGNTIYF.

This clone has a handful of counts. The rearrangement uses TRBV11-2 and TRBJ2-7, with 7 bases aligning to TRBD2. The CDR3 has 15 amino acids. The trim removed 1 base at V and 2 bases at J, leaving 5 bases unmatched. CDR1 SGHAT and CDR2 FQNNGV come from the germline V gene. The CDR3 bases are TGTGCCAGCAGCTTAGGCGGCGGGAGAACCTACGAGCAGTACTTC. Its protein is CASSLGGGRTYEQYF.

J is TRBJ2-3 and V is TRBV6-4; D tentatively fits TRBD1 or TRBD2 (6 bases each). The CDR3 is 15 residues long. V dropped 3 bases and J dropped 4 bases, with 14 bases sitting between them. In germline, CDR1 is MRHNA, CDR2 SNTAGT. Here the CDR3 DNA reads TGTGCCAGCAGTGAGGAGGGACACCCGGCAGATACGCAGTATTTT. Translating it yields CASSEEGHPADTQYF.

CDR3 bases: TGCAGCGTTGATTTTAGTAGTCCCGGGACGGCTTCCTACGAGCAGTACTTC. It specifies CSVDFSSPGTASYEQYF. The V and J genes are TRBV29-1 and TRBJ2-7; D could derive from TRBD1 or TRBD2 (5 bases each). The V and J ends lost 3 bases and 1 base respectively, with 22 bases between them. Germline assignment: CDR1 SQVTM and CDR2 ANQGSEA. The CDR3 consists of 17 residues.

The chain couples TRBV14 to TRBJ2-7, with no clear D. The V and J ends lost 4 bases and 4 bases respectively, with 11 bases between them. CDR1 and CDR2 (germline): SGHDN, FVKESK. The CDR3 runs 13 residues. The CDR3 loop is CASSPFPVYEQYF. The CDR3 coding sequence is TGTGCCAGCAGCCCATTCCCAGTTTACGAGCAGTACTTC.

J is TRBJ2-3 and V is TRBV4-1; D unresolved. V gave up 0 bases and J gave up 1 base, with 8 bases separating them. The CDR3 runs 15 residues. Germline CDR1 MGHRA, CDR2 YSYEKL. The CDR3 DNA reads TGCGCCAGCAGCCAAGACTATCAGGGCACAGATACGCAGTATTTT. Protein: CASSQDYQGTDTQYF.

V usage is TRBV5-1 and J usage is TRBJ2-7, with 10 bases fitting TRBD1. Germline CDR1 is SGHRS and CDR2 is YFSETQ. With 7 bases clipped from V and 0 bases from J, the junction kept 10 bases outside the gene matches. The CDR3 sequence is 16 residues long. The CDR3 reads CASGMGQGLTSYEQYF. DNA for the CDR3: TGCGCCAGCGGTATGGGACAGGGGCTAACCTCCTACGAGCAGTACTTC. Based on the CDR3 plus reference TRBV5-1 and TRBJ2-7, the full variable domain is KAGVTQTPRYLIKTRGQQVTLSCSPISGHRSVSWYQQTPGQGLQFLFEYFSETQRNKGNFPGRFSGRQFSNSRSEMNVSTLELGDSALYLCASGMGQGLTSYEQYFGPGTRLTVT.

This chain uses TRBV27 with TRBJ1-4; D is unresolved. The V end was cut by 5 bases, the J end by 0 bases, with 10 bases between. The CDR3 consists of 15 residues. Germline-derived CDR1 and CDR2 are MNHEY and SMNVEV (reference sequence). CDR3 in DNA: TGTGCCAGCAGTCCGAAGGGTGCAACTAATGAAAAACTGTTTTTT. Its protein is CASSPKGATNEKLFF.

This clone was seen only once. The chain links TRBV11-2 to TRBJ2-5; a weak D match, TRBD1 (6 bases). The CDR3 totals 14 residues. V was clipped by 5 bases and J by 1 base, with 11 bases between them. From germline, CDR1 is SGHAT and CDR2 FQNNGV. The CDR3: CASSPPDSQETQYF. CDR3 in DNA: TGTGCCAGCAGCCCGCCGGACAGCCAAGAGACCCAGTACTTC.

CDR3 DNA sequence: TGCGCCAGCAGCCAAGATTTTGGGCGGGGGCACTACGAGCAGTACTTC. This translates into CASSQDFGRGHYEQYF. V is TRBV4-3 and J is TRBJ2-7; tentatively, D is TRBD2 (7 bases). In germline, CDR1 is LGHNA, CDR2 YSLEER. This CDR3 region has 16 residues. With 0 bases removed from V and 3 bases from J, the gap between germline ends came to 15 bases.

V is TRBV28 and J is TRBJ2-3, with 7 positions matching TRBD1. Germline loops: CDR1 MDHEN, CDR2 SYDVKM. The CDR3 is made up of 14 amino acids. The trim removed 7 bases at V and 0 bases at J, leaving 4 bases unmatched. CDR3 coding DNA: TGTGCCAGCACCCGGGGACAGAGCACAGATACGCAGTATTTT. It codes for CASTRGQSTDTQYF.

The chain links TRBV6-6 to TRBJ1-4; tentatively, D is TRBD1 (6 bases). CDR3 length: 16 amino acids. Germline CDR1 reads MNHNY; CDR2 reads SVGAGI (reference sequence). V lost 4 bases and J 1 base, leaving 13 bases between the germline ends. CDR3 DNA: TGTGCCAGCAGTTCCGGAGGGGGAGGAACTAATGAAAAACTGTTTTTT. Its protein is CASSSGGGGTNEKLFF.

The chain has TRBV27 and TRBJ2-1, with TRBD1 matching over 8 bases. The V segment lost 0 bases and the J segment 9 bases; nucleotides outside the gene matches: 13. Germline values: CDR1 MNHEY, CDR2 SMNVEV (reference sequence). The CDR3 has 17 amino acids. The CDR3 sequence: CASSLSKIGTGLGEQFF. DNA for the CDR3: TGTGCCAGCAGTTTATCGAAGATTGGGACAGGCCTCGGTGAGCAGTTCTTC.

The CDR3 here is CASSLKGGEREGSDTQYF. The CDR3 DNA reads as TGTGCCAGCAGTTTAAAGGGGGGGGAGCGGGAGGGCTCAGATACGCAGTATTTT. The genes are TRBV27 and TRBJ2-3; TRBD2 aligns across 10 bases. The CDR3 spans 18 residues. V lost 2 bases to trimming and J lost 4 bases; unmatched junction nucleotides: 12. The germline CDR1 and CDR2 sequences are MNHEY and SMNVEV (reference sequence).

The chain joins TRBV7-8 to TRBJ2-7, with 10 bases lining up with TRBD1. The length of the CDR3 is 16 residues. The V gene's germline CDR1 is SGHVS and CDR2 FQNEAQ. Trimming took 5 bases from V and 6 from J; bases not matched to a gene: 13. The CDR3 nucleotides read TGTGCCAGCAGCCCCCGACAGGGGGCGCGGCTTCTCGAGCAGTACTTC. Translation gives CASSPRQGARLLEQYF.

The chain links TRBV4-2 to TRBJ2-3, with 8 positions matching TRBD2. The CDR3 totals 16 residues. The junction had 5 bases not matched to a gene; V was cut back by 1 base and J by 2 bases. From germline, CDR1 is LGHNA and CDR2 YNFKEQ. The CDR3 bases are TGTGCCAGCAGCCAAGTGCGGGAGGAACACACAGATACGCAGTATTTT. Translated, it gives CASSQVREEHTDTQYF.

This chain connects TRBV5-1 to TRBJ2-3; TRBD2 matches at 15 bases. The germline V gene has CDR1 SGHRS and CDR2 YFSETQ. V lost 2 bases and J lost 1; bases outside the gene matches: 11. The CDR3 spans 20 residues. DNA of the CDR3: TGCGCCAGCAGCTTCCTTACTGGACTAGCGGGAGGGCCGGGCACAGATACGCAGTATTTT. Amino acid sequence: CASSFLTGLAGGPGTDTQYF.

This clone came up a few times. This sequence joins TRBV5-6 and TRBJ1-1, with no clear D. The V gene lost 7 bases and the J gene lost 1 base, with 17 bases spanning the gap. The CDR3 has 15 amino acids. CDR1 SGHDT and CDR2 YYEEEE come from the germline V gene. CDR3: CASEPWHRQNTEAFF. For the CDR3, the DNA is TGTGCCAGCGAGCCGTGGCACAGACAGAACACTGAAGCTTTCTTT.

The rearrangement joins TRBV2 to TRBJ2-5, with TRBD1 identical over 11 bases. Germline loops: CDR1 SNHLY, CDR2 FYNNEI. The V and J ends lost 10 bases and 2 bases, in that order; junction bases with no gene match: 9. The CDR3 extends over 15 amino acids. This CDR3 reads CAKGPGQGDQETQYF. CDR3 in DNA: TGTGCCAAGGGACCGGGACAGGGGGATCAAGAGACCCAGTACTTC.

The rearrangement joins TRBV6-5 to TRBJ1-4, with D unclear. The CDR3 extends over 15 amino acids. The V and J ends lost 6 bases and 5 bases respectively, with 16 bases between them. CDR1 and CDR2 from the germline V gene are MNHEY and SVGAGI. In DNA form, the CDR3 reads TGTGCCAGCAGGCCCTTCTCGGACGGGAATGAAAAACTGTTTTTT. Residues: CASRPFSDGNEKLFF.

The CDR3 coding sequence is TGTGCCTGGAGCCGACTAGCGGGAGTCTACGAGCAGTACTTC. This encodes CAWSRLAGVYEQYF. The J gene is TRBJ2-7, the V gene TRBV30; 12 bases map to TRBD2. Unmatched junction bases numbered 3, after V lost 3 bases and J lost 3 bases. The CDR3 is made up of 14 amino acids. Germline values: CDR1 GTSNPN, CDR2 SVGIG (reference sequence).

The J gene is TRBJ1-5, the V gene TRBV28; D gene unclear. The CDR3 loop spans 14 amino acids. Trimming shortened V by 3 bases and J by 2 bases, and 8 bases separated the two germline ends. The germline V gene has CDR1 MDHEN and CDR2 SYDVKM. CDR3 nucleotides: TGTGCCAGCAGTTTGATAAGGGGCAATCAGCCCCAGCATTTT. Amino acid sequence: CASSLIRGNQPQHF.